A single sample gave rise to the 30 T cell receptor beta chains below, sequenced in a study of OX40 agonist ivuxolimab in advanced cancers. TCRdb keeps only in-frame clones here, not all; method: immunoSEQ multiplex PCR. The sample consists of about 77,000 clones, 87% of them appearing once. The sample was CD4+ or CD8+ T cells sorted from blood, taken in a trial of the OX40 agonist ivuxolimab. These receptors originate from an adult with an advanced solid tumor such as melanoma, head and neck, liver or kidney cancer.

The gene calls are TRBV19 and TRBJ1-5, with D hard to call. The V and J ends lost 6 bases and 3 bases respectively, with 18 bases between them. The V gene's germline CDR1 is LNHDA and CDR2 SQIVND (reference sequence). This CDR3 has 16 residues. CDR3 residues: CASSKEKFRPNQPQHF. CDR3 bases: TGTGCCAGTAGCAAGGAGAAGTTCCGCCCCAATCAGCCCCAGCATTTT.

The chain uses TRBV10-2 and TRBJ2-7, with D perhaps TRBD2 (6 bases). The V end was cut by 1 base, the J end by 0 bases, with 7 bases between. Per the germline V gene, CDR1 is WSHSY and CDR2 is SAAADI. The CDR3 runs to 14 residues. The CDR3 reads CASSEWRGSYEQYF. DNA of the CDR3: TGCGCCAGCAGTGAGTGGAGGGGCTCCTACGAGCAGTACTTC.

The chain combines TRBV9 with TRBJ2-1, with 9 nucleotides matching TRBD2. The CDR3 contains 16 residues. With V trimmed by 0 bases and J by 2 bases, 3 bases remained unmatched. The germline CDR1 and CDR2 sequences are SGDLS and YYNGEE. The CDR3 is CASSVDSGGPYNEQFF. CDR3 nucleotide sequence: TGTGCCAGCAGCGTAGATAGCGGGGGTCCCTACAATGAGCAGTTCTTC. The whole variable domain, remainder taken from reference TRBV9 and TRBJ2-1, is DSGVTQTPKHLITATGQRVTLRCSPRSGDLSVYWYQQSLDQGLQFLIQYYNGEERAKGNILERFSAQQFPDLHSELNLSSLELGDSALYFCASSVDSGGPYNEQFFGPGTRLTVL.

The gene calls are TRBV7-3 and TRBJ1-2; D ambiguous. CDR1 is SGHTA and CDR2 is FQGTGA in the germline V gene. There are 13 residues in the CDR3. Deletions cut 5 bases from V and 6 bases from J, with 13 bases between. CDR3 sequence (DNA): TGTGCCAGCAGCCCGGGCCCGGATCATGGCTACACCTTC. It translates to CASSPGPDHGYTF.

The chain carries TRBV6-5 and TRBJ2-7; D remains ambiguous. This CDR3 has 12 amino acids. Per germline, CDR1 MNHEY and CDR2 SVGAGI. V dropped 7 bases and J dropped 6 bases, with 13 bases sitting between them. As DNA, the CDR3 is TGTGCCAGCACCCGAACCGAGATCGAGCAGTACTTC. Its protein product is CASTRTEIEQYF.

The rearrangement joins TRBV6-1 to TRBJ1-1, with D unclear. V shed 1 base and J shed 1 base, with 16 bases lying between them. The CDR3 contains 17 residues. Germline CDR1 and CDR2: MNHNS and SASEGT. The CDR3 sequence is CASSEGGFSARNTEAFF. The CDR3 DNA reads as TGTGCCAGCAGTGAAGGGGGATTTTCGGCCCGGAACACTGAAGCTTTCTTT.

In nucleotides, the CDR3 is TGCGCCAGCAGAAGTTCAACAGCTGAAACTGAAGCTTTCTTT. Translated: CASRSSTAETEAFF. This chain joins TRBV5-1 and TRBJ1-1, with unresolved D. This CDR3 contains 14 residues. Germline V CDR1 and CDR2: SGHRS, YFSETQ. Trimming took off 5 bases at V and 5 bases at J, with 16 bases between the two ends.

The chain uses TRBV6-5 and TRBJ2-7, with 8 bases lining up with TRBD1. Looked up from germline, CDR1 is MNHEY and CDR2 is SVGAGI. Trimming removed 2 bases from V and 10 bases from J; junction bases left unmatched: 7. This CDR3 region has 13 residues. The CDR3 here is CASSYRTGYKQYF. CDR3 coding DNA: TGTGCCAGCAGTTACAGGACAGGGTACAAACAGTACTTC.

The rearrangement uses TRBV15 and TRBJ1-1; tentative D call: TRBD1 (6 bases). The CDR3 consists of 14 residues. Between the trimmed V and J ends, which lost 3 bases and 3 bases, there was a span of 11 bases. Germline loops: CDR1 LNHNV, CDR2 YYDKDF (reference sequence). This CDR3 is CATSRRGADTEAFF. In nucleotides, the CDR3 is TGTGCCACCAGCAGGAGGGGGGCCGACACTGAAGCTTTCTTT.

The chain joins TRBV5-1 to TRBJ2-7; 10 bases line up with TRBD2. The germline V gene encodes CDR1 SGHRS and CDR2 YFSETQ. CDR3 length: 13 residues. Germline trimming cut 7 bases from V and 2 bases from J; bases unmatched to any gene: 3. CDR3: CASQAGGAYEQYF. CDR3 sequence (DNA): TGCGCCAGCCAAGCGGGGGGGGCCTACGAGCAGTACTTC. Looking up the rest from reference TRBV5-1 and TRBJ2-7 gives the full variable domain: KAGVTQTPRYLIKTRGQQVTLSCSPISGHRSVSWYQQTPGQGLQFLFEYFSETQRNKGNFPGRFSGRQFSNSRSEMNVSTLELGDSALYLCASQAGGAYEQYFGPGTRLTVT.

This clone was observed a few times. This chain connects TRBV18 to TRBJ2-1; D not certain. The CDR3 is made up of 16 amino acids. Germline V gives CDR1 KGHSH, CDR2 LQKENI. Trimming cost V 2 bases and J 7 bases, with 18 bases left between them. The DNA for the CDR3 is TGTGCCAGCTCACCAACACCAACTCGTCTAGGAAATGAGCAGTTCTTC. Its protein product is CASSPTPTRLGNEQFF.

The chain has TRBV30 and TRBJ2-7; D remains unclear. CDR1 and CDR2 (germline): GTSNPN, SVGIG (reference sequence). The CDR3 contains 11 residues. The ends were cut back, 5 bases at V and 3 bases at J, with 8 bases in the middle. This CDR3 is CAWRGFYEQYF. In nucleotides, the CDR3 is TGTGCCTGGCGTGGATTCTACGAGCAGTACTTC.

The chain links TRBV19 to TRBJ2-3; TRBD2 agrees at 9 bases. The germline gives CDR1 LNHDA, CDR2 SQIVND (reference sequence). V lost 6 bases to trimming and J lost 5 bases; unmatched junction nucleotides: 15. This CDR3 is 17 amino acids long. The CDR3 DNA reads TGTGCCAGTAGACTTGCCCCTAGCGGGACGAGGGGAGATACGCAGTATTTT. This codes for CASRLAPSGTRGDTQYF.

This sequence joins TRBV6-5 and TRBJ2-1, with D possibly matching TRBD1 (5 bases). Trimming left V 1 base short and J 9 bases short, with 13 bases between. This CDR3 contains 14 residues. In germline, CDR1 is MNHEY, CDR2 SVGAGI. This CDR3 is CASSYFSQGREQFF. The DNA for the CDR3 is TGTGCCAGCAGTTACTTTTCCCAGGGTCGTGAGCAGTTCTTC.

This rearrangement joins TRBV5-4 to TRBJ2-5; maybe TRBD1 (5 bases). Germline lookup yields CDR1 SGHNT and CDR2 YYREEE (reference sequence). V was trimmed by 1 base and J by 1 base, leaving 8 bases between them. CDR3 length equals 14 residues. The chain's CDR3 is CASSLKTAQETQYF. In DNA form, the CDR3 reads TGTGCCAGCAGCTTGAAGACAGCCCAAGAGACCCAGTACTTC.

This chain connects TRBV11-2 to TRBJ2-7; D not resolved. Deletions cut 5 bases from V and 1 base from J, with 6 bases between. This CDR3 has 12 amino acids. The germline gives CDR1 SGHAT, CDR2 FQNNGV. CDR3 amino acids: CASSPRSYEQYF. CDR3 nucleotides: TGTGCCAGCAGCCCTCGATCCTACGAGCAGTACTTC.

This rearrangement joins TRBV19 to TRBJ2-3, with TRBD2 matching over 7 bases. CDR1 is LNHDA and CDR2 is SQIVND in the germline V gene (reference sequence). V trimming: 8 bases; J trimming: 3 bases; junction bases outside the gene matches: 14. CDR3 length: 16 residues. The CDR3 DNA reads as TGTGCCAGTTCGAACCCGGCGGGAGTTCGTACAGATACGCAGTATTTT. It specifies CASSNPAGVRTDTQYF.

The chain couples TRBV28 to TRBJ1-5; tentative D call: TRBD1 (6 bases). The germline V and J ends were trimmed by 5 bases and 0 bases, with 14 bases remaining between them. This CDR3 is built from 16 residues. Germline CDR1 reads MDHEN; CDR2 reads SYDVKM. The CDR3 DNA is TGTGCCAGCAGTCCAGAGGGGGGGGCTAGCAATCAGCCCCAGCATTTT. Its translation is CASSPEGGASNQPQHF.

This chain uses TRBV28 with TRBJ1-1; possible D gene TRBD1, 5 bases. Germline-derived CDR1 and CDR2 are MDHEN and SYDVKM. Trimming took off 2 bases at V and 4 bases at J, with 14 bases between the two ends. This CDR3 is 15 amino acids long. CDR3: CASSLGAGMGTEAFF. CDR3 nucleotides: TGTGCCAGCAGTTTAGGGGCAGGGATGGGCACTGAAGCTTTCTTT.

V usage is TRBV4-1 and J usage is TRBJ2-2; 10 nucleotides align to TRBD2. CDR3 length: 18 residues. Germline CDR1 and CDR2: MGHRA and YSYEKL. V lost 4 bases and J lost 5; bases outside the gene matches: 13. This chain's CDR3 is CASSPHLPSGGRTGELFF. CDR3 nucleotides: TGCGCCAGCAGCCCCCACCTCCCTAGCGGGGGCCGAACCGGGGAGCTGTTTTTT.

V and J are TRBV6-1 and TRBJ2-1; TRBD1 matches at 8 bases. CDR3 length equals 12 residues. Per the germline V gene, CDR1 is MNHNS and CDR2 is SASEGT. Trimming took 5 bases from V and 15 from J; bases not matched to a gene: 9. The CDR3: CASSPAGQGLFF. The CDR3 DNA reads as TGTGCCAGCAGTCCTGCCGGACAGGGCCTGTTCTTC.

CDR3 loop: CASSASAGRGPYEQYF. The CDR3 nucleotides read TGTGCCAGCAGCGCATCAGCCGGCAGGGGGCCCTACGAGCAGTACTTC. This chain joins TRBV2 and TRBJ2-7; 8 positions agree with TRBD1. Per germline, CDR1 SNHLY and CDR2 FYNNEI. The CDR3 runs to 16 residues. V lost 6 bases, J lost 2 bases, and 12 bases stayed unmatched.

The chain employs TRBV5-6 and TRBJ2-3, with TRBD1 matching 10 bases. The ends lost 3 bases at V and 3 bases at J; junction bases unmatched: 10. Germline CDR1 reads SGHDT; CDR2 reads YYEEEE. The CDR3 has 17 residues. In DNA form, the CDR3 reads TGTGCCAGCAGCTCTCCCCGACAGGGGGCAGGAACAGATACGCAGTATTTT. Translating it yields CASSSPRQGAGTDTQYF.

V usage is TRBV9 and J usage is TRBJ2-5; D might be TRBD2 (6 bases). The CDR3 length is 16 residues. V was trimmed by 4 bases and J by 2 bases, leaving 18 bases between them. Germline V gives CDR1 SGDLS, CDR2 YYNGEE. The CDR3 is CASSQPRGAYQETQYF. In nucleotides, the CDR3 is TGTGCCAGCAGCCAGCCGCGCGGGGCCTATCAAGAGACCCAGTACTTC.

This clone was recorded once. V gene TRBV6-6 combines with J gene TRBJ1-1; D not certain. Germline V gene sequence: CDR1 MNHNY, CDR2 SVGAGI (reference sequence). With 6 bases removed from V and 3 bases from J, the gap between germline ends came to 2 bases. This CDR3 has 10 residues. The CDR3 bases are TGTGCCAGCAGCCACACTGAAGCTTTCTTT. Amino acids: CASSHTEAFF.

The chain has TRBV19 and TRBJ1-1; possibly TRBD1 for D (5 bases). This CDR3 has 15 amino acids. V lost 2 bases to trimming and J lost 12 bases, with 22 bases between them. The germline V gene has CDR1 LNHDA and CDR2 SQIVND (reference sequence). CDR3 sequence: CASSITSGGTPRTFF. CDR3 nucleotide sequence: TGTGCCAGTAGTATAACATCCGGCGGGACCCCAAGAACTTTCTTT.

J is TRBJ1-3 and V is TRBV7-2; D is uncertain. Per the germline V gene, CDR1 is SGHTA and CDR2 is FQGNSA. The ends were cut back, 8 bases at V and 1 base at J, with 12 bases in the middle. CDR3 length equals 14 residues. For the CDR3, the DNA is TGTGCCAGCCGACGAGGCGGGTCTGGAAACACCATATATTTT. This codes for CASRRGGSGNTIYF.

The chain is built from TRBV10-1 and TRBJ2-3, with 8 nucleotides matching TRBD1. V was clipped by 6 bases and J by 1 base; unmatched bases: 0. Germline lookup yields CDR1 WNHNN and CDR2 SYGVQD (reference sequence). The CDR3 spans 13 residues. The chain's CDR3 is CASRGQGTDTQYF. The CDR3 DNA reads TGCGCCAGCAGGGGACAGGGCACAGATACGCAGTATTTT.

In its sample, this clone was seen many times. This chain links TRBV19 with TRBJ1-3; 10 positions match TRBD1. Unmatched junction bases numbered 3, after V lost 5 bases and J lost 2 bases. There are 15 residues in the CDR3. The germline V gene encodes CDR1 LNHDA and CDR2 SQIVND (reference sequence). The CDR3 sequence is CASSLGQGTGNTIYF. CDR3 DNA sequence: TGTGCCAGTAGTTTGGGACAGGGGACTGGAAACACCATATATTTT. The full variable domain, in which reference TRBV19 and TRBJ1-3 provide the parts outside the CDR3, is DGGITQSPKYLFRKEGQNVTLSCEQNLNHDAMYWYRQDPGQGLRLIYYSQIVNDFQKGDIAEGYSVSREKKESFPLTVTSAQKNPTAFYLCASSLGQGTGNTIYFGEGSWLTVV.

The chain is built from TRBV28 and TRBJ2-7; tentative D call: TRBD2 (6 bases). V lost 4 bases and J lost 2, with 15 bases in between. CDR3 size: 15 residues. CDR1 is MDHEN and CDR2 is SYDVKM in the germline V gene. The CDR3 here is CASSSPAEGPYEQYF. The CDR3 coding sequence is TGTGCCAGCAGTTCCCCAGCGGAGGGGCCCTACGAGCAGTACTTC.